What follows are 3 T cell receptor beta chains derived from one specimen sequenced in a study of T cells in localized non-small cell lung cancer. The method was immunoSEQ multiplex PCR; TCRdb's version includes in-frame clones alone and lacks a portion of them. The sample holds roughly 2,500 clones, less than 35% seen once. Source: normal lung tissue next to the tumor, taken before any cancer treatment. Every receptor here comes from a man aged 40 to 70 with stage I lung adenocarcinoma.

This clone was observed a handful of times. The V gene is TRBV11-3, the J gene TRBJ1-3; D ambiguous. V was pared by 2 bases and J by 0 bases, with 17 bases between. The CDR3 sequence is 18 residues long. Germline V gene sequence: CDR1 SGHNT, CDR2 YENEEA. The CDR3 DNA is TGTGCCAGCAGCTTATCCCACGCGGCTGCTTTCTCTGGAAACACCATATATTTT. Protein: CASSLSHAAAFSGNTIYF.

The genes are TRBV19 and TRBJ1-5; D is unresolved. This CDR3 is 13 amino acids long. V was shortened by 3 bases and J by 6 bases, with 9 bases between the two germline ends. Germline V gene data show CDR1 as LNHDA and CDR2 as SQIVND (reference sequence). The CDR3 reads CASSIGGSQPQHF. The CDR3 DNA is TGTGCCAGTAGTATCGGAGGGAGTCAGCCCCAGCATTTT.

This clone has only a few counts. The J gene is TRBJ2-5, the V gene TRBV6-8, with 10 bases fitting TRBD2. CDR1 MNHGY and CDR2 SAAAGT come from the germline V gene. This CDR3 has 13 amino acids. V lost 5 bases to trimming and J lost 5 bases; unmatched junction nucleotides: 2. The CDR3 protein is CASSQGLAETQYF. For the CDR3, the DNA is TGTGCCAGCAGTCAGGGACTAGCGGAGACCCAGTACTTC.